These 2 T cell receptor beta chains were all obtained from the same sample, sequenced in a study of control samples from healthy donors and cancer patients. Measured with immunoSEQ multiplex PCR; TCRdb has only the in-frame clones, and not every one. The table has tens of thousands of clones, about 90% seen once. The specimen sequenced was PBMCs. The source is a woman aged 55-69 years with head and neck cancer.

CDR3 sequence (DNA): TGTGCCACCGACACCCTGGGGGTGGAAAATTCACCCCTCCACTTT. Residues: CATDTLGVENSPLHF. The J gene is TRBJ1-6, the V gene TRBV28, with D perhaps matching TRBD1 (5 bases). CDR3 length: 15 residues. V lost 10 bases and J 7 bases, leaving 20 bases between the germline ends. Germline assignment: CDR1 MDHEN and CDR2 SYDVKM.

The J gene is TRBJ2-2, the V gene TRBV28; possible D gene TRBD2, 5 bases. This CDR3 is built from 11 residues. V was cut by 7 bases and J by 8 bases, with 8 bases left in between. CDR1 is MDHEN, CDR2 SYDVKM, per germline. The CDR3 DNA reads as TGTGCCAGCACTACTAGGGGGGAGCTGTTTTTT. Protein sequence: CASTTRGELFF. Full variable domain (outside the CDR3, taken from reference TRBV28 and TRBJ2-2): DVKVTQSSRYLVKRTGEKVFLECVQDMDHENMFWYRQDPGLGLRLIYFSYDVKMKEKGDIPEGYSVSREKKERFSLILESASTNQTSMYLCASTTRGELFFGEGSRLTVL.